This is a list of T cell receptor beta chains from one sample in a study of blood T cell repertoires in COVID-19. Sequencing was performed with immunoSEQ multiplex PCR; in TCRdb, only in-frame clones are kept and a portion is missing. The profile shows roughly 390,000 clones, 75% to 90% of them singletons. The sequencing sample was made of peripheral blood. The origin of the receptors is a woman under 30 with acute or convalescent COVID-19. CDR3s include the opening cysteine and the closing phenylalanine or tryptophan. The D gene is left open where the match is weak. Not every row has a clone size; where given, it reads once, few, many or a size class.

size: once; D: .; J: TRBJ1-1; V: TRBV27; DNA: TGTGCCAGCAGTTTATCAGGGGTCGGCACTGAAGCTTTCTTT; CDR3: CASSLSGVGTEAFF
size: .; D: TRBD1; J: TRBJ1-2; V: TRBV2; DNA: TGTGCCAGCAGCCAAACGGGACAGGGGGTCCCGTTC; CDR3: CASSQTGQGVPF
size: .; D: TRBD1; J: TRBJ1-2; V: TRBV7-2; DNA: TGTGCCAGCGGGGACAGGGGGCGGAACACCTTC; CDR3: CASGDRGRNTF
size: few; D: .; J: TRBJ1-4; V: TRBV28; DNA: TGTGCCAGCACCGACCGGGGAAGCTTCGGTGAAAAACTGTTTTTT; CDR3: CASTDRGSFGEKLFF
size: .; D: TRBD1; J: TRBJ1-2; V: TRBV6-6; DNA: TGTGCCAGCAGTCTTTCGTTCGGACAGGCGCCCATTTATGGCTACACCTTC; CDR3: CASSLSFGQAPIYGYTF
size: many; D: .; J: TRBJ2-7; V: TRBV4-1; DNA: TGCGCCAGCAGCCAAGAAACGGAGGCCTACGAGCAGTACTTC; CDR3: CASSQETEAYEQYF
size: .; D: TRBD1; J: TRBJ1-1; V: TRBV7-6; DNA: TGTGCCAGCAGCTTTACCGGGACAGGGTCTGAAGCTTTCTTT; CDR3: CASSFTGTGSEAFF
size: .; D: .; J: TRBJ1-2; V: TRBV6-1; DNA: TGTGCCAGCAGTGAATGGGCCTGGGGCTACACCTTC; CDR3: CASSEWAWGYTF
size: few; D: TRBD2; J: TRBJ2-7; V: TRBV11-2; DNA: TGTGCCAGCAGCTTAAGTAGCGGGGGATTCTACGAGCAGTACTTC; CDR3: CASSLSSGGFYEQYF
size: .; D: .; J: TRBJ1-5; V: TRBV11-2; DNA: TGTGCCAGCAGCTTCACGACAGTAACAAGGAATGGCAATCAGCCCCAGCATTTT; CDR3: CASSFTTVTRNGNQPQHF
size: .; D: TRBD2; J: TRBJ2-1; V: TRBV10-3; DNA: TGTGCCATCAGTGAGAGAGCGGGGTTCCGGAGTGAGCAGTTCTTC; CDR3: CAISERAGFRSEQFF
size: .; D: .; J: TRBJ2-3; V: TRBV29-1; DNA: TGCAGCGTCAGCGGTACTAGCACAGATACGCAGTATTTT; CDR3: CSVSGTSTDTQYF
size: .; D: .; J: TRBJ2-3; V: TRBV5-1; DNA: TGCGCCAGCAGCTTGGATCTGGAGGCGAGCACAGATACGCAGTATTTT; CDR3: CASSLDLEASTDTQYF
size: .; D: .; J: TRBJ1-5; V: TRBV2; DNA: TGTGCCAGCAGTGAGTACGGTAATCAGCCCCAGCATTTT; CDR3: CASSEYGNQPQHF
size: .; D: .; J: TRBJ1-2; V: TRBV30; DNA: TGTGCCTGGAGTGTAACTTACAGTAACTATGGCTACACCTTC; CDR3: CAWSVTYSNYGYTF
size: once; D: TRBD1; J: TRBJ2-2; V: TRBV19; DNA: TGTGCCAGTACCCGACAGGGGACCGGGGAGCTGTTTTTT; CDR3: CASTRQGTGELFF
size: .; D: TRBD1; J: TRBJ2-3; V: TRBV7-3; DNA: TGTGCCAGCAGCTTAGGGGAGGGACAGGGGACAGATACGCAGTATTTT; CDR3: CASSLGEGQGTDTQYF
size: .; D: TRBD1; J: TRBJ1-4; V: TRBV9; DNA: TGTGCCAGCAGCCCTTGGGAGACAGGGGGAGAAAAACTGTTTTTT; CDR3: CASSPWETGGEKLFF
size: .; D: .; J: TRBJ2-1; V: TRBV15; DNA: TGTGCCACCAGGAAAGGGGGTAGCGGGCGAAGCTCCTACAATGAGCAGTTCTTC; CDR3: CATRKGGSGRSSYNEQFF
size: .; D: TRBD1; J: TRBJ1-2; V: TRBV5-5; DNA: TGTGCCAGCAGCTATGAGACAGGGGTCTTCTATGGCTACACCTTC; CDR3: CASSYETGVFYGYTF
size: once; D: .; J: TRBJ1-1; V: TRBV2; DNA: TGTGCCATCATACCGGGACACGAAGCTTTCTTT; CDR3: CAIIPGHEAFF
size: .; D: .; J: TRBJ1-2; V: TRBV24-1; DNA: TGTGCCACCAGTGATTGGGAGGTTAACTATGGCTACACCTTC; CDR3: CATSDWEVNYGYTF
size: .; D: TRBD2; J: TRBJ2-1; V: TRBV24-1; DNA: TGTGCCACCAGTTCCAGCGGGGGGCTCAATGAGCAGTTCTTC; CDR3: CATSSSGGLNEQFF
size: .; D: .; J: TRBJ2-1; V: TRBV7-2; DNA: TGTGCCAGCAGCTTAGAGTTAGTCAGCAGGGATCAGTTCTTC; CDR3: CASSLELVSRDQFF
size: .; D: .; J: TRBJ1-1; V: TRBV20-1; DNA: TGCAGAGCTGACAAGAACACTGAAGCTTTCTTT; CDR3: CRADKNTEAFF
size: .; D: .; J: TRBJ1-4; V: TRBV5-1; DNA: TGCGCCAGCAGCCAGAAAGGGGTTAATGAAAAACTGTTTTTT; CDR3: CASSQKGVNEKLFF
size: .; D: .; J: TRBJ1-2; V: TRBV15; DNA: TGTGCCACCAGCAGAGACAGGATTTATGGCTACACCTTC; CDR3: CATSRDRIYGYTF
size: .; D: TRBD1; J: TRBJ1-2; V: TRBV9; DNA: TGTGCCAGCAGCCCCACCGGTGGGACAGGGGAGAGTGGCTACACCTTC; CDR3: CASSPTGGTGESGYTF
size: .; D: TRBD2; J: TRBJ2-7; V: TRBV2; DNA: TGTGCCGGGGGGGGTTTTCCTTTTTACGAGCAGTACTTC; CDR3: CAGGGFPFYEQYF
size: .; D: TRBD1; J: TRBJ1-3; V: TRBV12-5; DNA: TGTGCTAGTGGCTCCGGGACAGGGGCCATCTCTGGAAACACCATATATTTT; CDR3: CASGSGTGAISGNTIYF
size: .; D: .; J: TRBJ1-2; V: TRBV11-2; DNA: TGTGCCAGCAGACCGATGTTACAGGGAGACTATGGCTACACCTTC; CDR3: CASRPMLQGDYGYTF
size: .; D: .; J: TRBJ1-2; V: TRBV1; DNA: TGCACCAGCAGAAAGGGGTACAGACCTGGCTACACCTTC; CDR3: CTSRKGYRPGYTF
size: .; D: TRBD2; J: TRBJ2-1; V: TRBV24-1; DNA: TGTGCCACCAGTGACGTGGGACTAGCGGAAACCAATGAGCAGTTCTTC; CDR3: CATSDVGLAETNEQFF
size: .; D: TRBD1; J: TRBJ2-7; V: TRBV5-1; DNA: TGCGCCAGCAGCCCAGGGACAGAATACGAGCAGTACTTC; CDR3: CASSPGTEYEQYF
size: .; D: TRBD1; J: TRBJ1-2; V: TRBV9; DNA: TGTGCCAGCAGCGGACAGGGGGTCGCCGGAGGGGGCTACACCTTC; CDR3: CASSGQGVAGGGYTF
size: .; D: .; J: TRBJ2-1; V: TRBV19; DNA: TGTGCCAGTAGTAGCGTCCCCTACAATGAGCAGTTCTTC; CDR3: CASSSVPYNEQFF
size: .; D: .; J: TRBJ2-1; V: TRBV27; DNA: TGTGCCAGCAGTAGACTAGACTGGGGCTCCTACAATGAGCAGTTCTTC; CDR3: CASSRLDWGSYNEQFF
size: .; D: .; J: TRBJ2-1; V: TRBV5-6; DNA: TGTGCCAGCAGCTGGGAAGGGGTTCAGTTCTTC; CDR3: CASSWEGVQFF
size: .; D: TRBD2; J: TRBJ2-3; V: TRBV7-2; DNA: TGTGCCAGCAGCTTAGATGTAGCGGGATCCCACACAGATACGCAGTATTTT; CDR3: CASSLDVAGSHTDTQYF
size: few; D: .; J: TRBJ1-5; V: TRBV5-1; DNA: TGCGCCAGCAGCTTGGACGGAGGGGCCCAGCCCCAGCATTTT; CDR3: CASSLDGGAQPQHF
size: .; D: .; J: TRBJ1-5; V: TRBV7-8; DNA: TGTGCCAGCAGCTTAGAGGCTCAGGGGAGCGATCAGCCCCAGCATTTT; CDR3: CASSLEAQGSDQPQHF
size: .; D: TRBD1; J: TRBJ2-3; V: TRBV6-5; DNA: TGTGCCAGCAGTTACTCCCCGGGCGGGACAGGACCTACGCAGTATTTT; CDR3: CASSYSPGGTGPTQYF
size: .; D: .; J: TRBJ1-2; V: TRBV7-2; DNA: TGTGCCAGCAGCTTAATGACCCTGGGACTGCATTTCTATGGCTACACCTTC; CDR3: CASSLMTLGLHFYGYTF
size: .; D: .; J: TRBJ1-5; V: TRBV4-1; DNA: TGCGCCAGCAGCCCAGAAGGGGTAGGCAGTCAGCCCCAGCATTTT; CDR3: CASSPEGVGSQPQHF
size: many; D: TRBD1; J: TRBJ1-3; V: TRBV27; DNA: TGTGCCAGCAGTTCGATAACAGGGGGCGGAGGGGCGAGAAGCTCTGGAAACACCATATATTTT; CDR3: CASSSITGGGGARSSGNTIYF
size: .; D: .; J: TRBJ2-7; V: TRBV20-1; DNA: TGCAGTGCTAGAGAACTATCCGGGCAGTACTTC; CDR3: CSARELSGQYF
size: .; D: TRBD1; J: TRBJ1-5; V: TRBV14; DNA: TGTGCCAGCAGCCAAGTTGACAGGGGGCTACATAGCAATCAGCCCCAGCATTTT; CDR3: CASSQVDRGLHSNQPQHF
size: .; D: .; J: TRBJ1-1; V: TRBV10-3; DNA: TGTGCCATCAGTGAGTACAGGCTGACTGAAGCTTTCTTT; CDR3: CAISEYRLTEAFF
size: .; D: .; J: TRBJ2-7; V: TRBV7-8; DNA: TGTGCCAGCAGTGGAAGGACAGCCCCCTACGAGCAGTACTTC; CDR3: CASSGRTAPYEQYF
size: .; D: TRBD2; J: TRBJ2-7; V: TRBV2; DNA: TGTGCCAGCACGGCGACTAGCGGGAAGTACGAGCAGTACTTC; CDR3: CASTATSGKYEQYF
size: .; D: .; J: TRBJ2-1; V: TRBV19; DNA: TGTGCCACCAAGACTAGAGAGGGCCAAAGCTACAATGAGCAGTTCTTC; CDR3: CATKTREGQSYNEQFF
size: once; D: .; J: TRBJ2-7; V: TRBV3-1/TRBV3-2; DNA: TGTGCCAGCAGCCAGAAGCCGGTAATCTACGAGCAGTACTTC; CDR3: CASSQKPVIYEQYF
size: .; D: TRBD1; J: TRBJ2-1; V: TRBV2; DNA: TGTGCCAGCAGTGTCGGACAGGGGGCTTACAATGAGCAGTTCTTC; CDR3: CASSVGQGAYNEQFF
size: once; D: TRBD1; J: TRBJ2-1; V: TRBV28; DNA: TGTGCCAGCAGCTACGACAGGGGGCTAAGGAATGAGCAGTTCTTC; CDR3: CASSYDRGLRNEQFF
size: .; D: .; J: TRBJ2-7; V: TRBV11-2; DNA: TGTGCCAGCAGTGAATCGACAGGTTTGTTCTACGAGCAGTACTTC; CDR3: CASSESTGLFYEQYF
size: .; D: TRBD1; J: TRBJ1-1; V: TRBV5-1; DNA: TGCGCCAGCAGCTTGGGACAGGGGTCTATATTCGCTGAAGCTTTCTTT; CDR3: CASSLGQGSIFAEAFF
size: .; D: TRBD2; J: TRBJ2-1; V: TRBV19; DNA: TGTGCCAGTAGTCCCAGACTAGCGGGGGGGCCCGACCGGTGGAATGAGCAGTTCTTC; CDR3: CASSPRLAGGPDRWNEQFF
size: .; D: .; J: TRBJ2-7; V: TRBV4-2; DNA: TGTGCCAGCAGCCAAGCACAGCGGAGCTCCTACGAGCAGTACTTC; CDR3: CASSQAQRSSYEQYF